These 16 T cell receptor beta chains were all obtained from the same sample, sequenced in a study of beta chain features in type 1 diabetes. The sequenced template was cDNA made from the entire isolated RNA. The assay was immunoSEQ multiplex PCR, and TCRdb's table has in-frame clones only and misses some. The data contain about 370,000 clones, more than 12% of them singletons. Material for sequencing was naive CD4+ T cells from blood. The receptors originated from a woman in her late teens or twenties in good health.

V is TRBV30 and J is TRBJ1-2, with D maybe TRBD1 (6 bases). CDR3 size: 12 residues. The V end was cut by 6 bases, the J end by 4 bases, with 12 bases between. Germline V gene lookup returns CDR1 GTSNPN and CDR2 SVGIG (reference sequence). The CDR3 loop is CACSGGLYGYTF. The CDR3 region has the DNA TGTGCCTGCTCTGGGGGCCTCTATGGCTACACCTTC.

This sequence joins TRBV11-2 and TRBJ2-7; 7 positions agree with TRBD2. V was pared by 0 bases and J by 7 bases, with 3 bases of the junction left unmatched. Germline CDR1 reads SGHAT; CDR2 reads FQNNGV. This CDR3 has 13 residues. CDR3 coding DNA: TGTGCCAGCAGCTTAGATCCCGGGAGGGAGCAGTACTTC. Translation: CASSLDPGREQYF.

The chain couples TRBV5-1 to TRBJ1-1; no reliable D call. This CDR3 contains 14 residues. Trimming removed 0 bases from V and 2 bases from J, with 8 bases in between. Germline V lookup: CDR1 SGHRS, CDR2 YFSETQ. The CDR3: CASSLALINTEAFF. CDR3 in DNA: TGCGCCAGCAGCTTGGCACTCATTAACACTGAAGCTTTCTTT.

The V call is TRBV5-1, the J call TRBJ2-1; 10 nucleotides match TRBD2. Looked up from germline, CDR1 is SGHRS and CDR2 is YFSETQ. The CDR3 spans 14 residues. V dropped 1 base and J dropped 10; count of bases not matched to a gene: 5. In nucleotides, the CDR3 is TGCGCCAGCAGCTTGCGGCTAGCGGGGGAGGAGCAGTTCTTC. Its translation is CASSLRLAGEEQFF.

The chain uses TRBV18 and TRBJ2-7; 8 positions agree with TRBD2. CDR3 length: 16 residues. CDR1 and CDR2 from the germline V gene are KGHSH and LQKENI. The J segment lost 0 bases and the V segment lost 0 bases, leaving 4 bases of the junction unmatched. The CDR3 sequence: CASSPPSTSASYEQYF. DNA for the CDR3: TGTGCCAGCTCACCACCCTCGACTAGCGCCTCCTACGAGCAGTACTTC.

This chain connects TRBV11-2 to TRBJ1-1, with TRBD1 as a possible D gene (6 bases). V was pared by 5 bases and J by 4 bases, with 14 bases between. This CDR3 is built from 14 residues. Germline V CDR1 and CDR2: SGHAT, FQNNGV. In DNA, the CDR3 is TGTGCCAGCAGCCCCCAGGGGTTGGGCACTGAAGCTTTCTTT. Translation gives CASSPQGLGTEAFF.

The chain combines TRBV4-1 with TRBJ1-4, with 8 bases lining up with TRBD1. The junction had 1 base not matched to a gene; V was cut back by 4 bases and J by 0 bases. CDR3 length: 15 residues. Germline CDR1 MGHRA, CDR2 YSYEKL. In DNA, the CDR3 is TGCGCCAGCAGCCGACAGGGGACAACTAATGAAAAACTGTTTTTT. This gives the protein CASSRQGTTNEKLFF.

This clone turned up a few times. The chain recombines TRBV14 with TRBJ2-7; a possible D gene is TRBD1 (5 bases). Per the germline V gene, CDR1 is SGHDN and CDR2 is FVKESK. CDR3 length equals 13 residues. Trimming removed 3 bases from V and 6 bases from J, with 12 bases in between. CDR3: CASSQIWGFEQYF. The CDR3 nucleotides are TGTGCCAGCAGCCAGATCTGGGGCTTCGAGCAGTACTTC.

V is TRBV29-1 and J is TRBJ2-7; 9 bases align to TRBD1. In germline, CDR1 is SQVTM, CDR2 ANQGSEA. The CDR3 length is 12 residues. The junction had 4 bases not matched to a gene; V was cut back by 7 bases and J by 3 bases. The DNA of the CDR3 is TGCAGCGCGGACAGGGGAGGCTACGAGCAGTACTTC. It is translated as CSADRGGYEQYF.

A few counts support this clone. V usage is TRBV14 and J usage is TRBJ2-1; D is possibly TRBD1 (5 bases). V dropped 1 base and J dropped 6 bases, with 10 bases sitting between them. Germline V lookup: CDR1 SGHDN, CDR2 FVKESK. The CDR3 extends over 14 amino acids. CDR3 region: CASSQVSQGNEQFF. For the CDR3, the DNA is TGTGCCAGCAGCCAAGTTTCCCAGGGCAATGAGCAGTTCTTC.

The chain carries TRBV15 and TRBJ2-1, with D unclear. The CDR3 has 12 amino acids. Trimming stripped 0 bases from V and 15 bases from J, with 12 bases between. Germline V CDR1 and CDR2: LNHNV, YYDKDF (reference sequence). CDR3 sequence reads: CATSRDHSSAFF. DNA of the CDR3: TGTGCCACCAGCAGAGATCATTCTAGTGCGTTCTTC.

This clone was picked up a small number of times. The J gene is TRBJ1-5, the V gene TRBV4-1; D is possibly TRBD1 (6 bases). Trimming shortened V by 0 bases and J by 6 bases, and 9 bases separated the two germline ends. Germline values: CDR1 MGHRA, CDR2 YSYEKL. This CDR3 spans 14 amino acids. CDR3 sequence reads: CASSQDQGPQPQHF. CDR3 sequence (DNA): TGCGCCAGCAGCCAAGATCAGGGGCCTCAGCCCCAGCATTTT.

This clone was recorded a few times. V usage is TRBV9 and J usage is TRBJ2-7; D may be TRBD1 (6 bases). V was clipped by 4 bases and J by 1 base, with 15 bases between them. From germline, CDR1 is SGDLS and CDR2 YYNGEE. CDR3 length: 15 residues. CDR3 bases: TGTGCCAGCAGCCCTCAACTCGGACAGTCCTACGAGCAGTACTTC. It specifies CASSPQLGQSYEQYF.

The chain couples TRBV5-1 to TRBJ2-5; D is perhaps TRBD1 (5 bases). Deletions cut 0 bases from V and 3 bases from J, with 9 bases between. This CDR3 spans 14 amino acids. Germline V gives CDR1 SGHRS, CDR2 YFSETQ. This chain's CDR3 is CASSLVQVEETQYF. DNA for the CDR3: TGCGCCAGCAGCTTGGTACAGGTCGAAGAGACCCAGTACTTC.

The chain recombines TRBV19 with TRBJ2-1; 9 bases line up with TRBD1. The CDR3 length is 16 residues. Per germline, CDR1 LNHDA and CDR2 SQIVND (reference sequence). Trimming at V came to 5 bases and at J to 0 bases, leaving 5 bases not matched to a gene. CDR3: CASSDRGQGSYNEQFF. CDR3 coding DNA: TGTGCCAGTAGTGACCGGGGACAGGGCTCCTACAATGAGCAGTTCTTC. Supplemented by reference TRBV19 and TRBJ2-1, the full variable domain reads DGGITQSPKYLFRKEGQNVTLSCEQNLNHDAMYWYRQDPGQGLRLIYYSQIVNDFQKGDIAEGYSVSREKKESFPLTVTSAQKNPTAFYLCASSDRGQGSYNEQFFGPGTRLTVL.

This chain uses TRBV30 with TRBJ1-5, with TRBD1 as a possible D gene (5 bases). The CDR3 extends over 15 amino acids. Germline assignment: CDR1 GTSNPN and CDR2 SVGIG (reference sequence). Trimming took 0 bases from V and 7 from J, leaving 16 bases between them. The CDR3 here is CAWSVGRGLGQPQHF. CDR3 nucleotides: TGTGCCTGGAGTGTAGGTCGGGGGTTGGGGCAGCCCCAGCATTTT.